Listed here are 19 T cell receptor beta chains from one sample, sequenced in a study of Graves' ophthalmopathy and Graves' hyperthyroidism. Amplified TCR beta CDR3 regions were obtained using RNA transcripts as template. HTBI-primed first-round RT-PCR preceded second-round multiplex PCR. TCRdb reprocessed the multiplex PCR reads with MiXCR, giving one entry per CDR3 protein. The profile covers 740,000 or so distinct CDR3 sequences, with 35% to 50% appearing a single time and roughly 46% taken by the ten largest. Sequenced material: peripheral blood. Every receptor here comes from an adult man with Graves' ophthalmopathy.

The rearrangement uses TRBV11-2 and TRBJ2-7; D not resolved. V lost 5 bases to trimming and J lost 6 bases, with 8 bases between them. Germline-derived CDR1 and CDR2 are SGHAT and FQNNGV. This CDR3 is built from 11 residues. CDR3 DNA sequence: TGTGCCAGCAGCCAAGCTCGCGAGCAGTACTTC. This codes for CASSQAREQYF.

Comment on this clonotype: One base away lies a much larger clone, so this may be a sequencing read error. CDR3 sequence reads: CAISGSGGIYEQYF. DNA of the CDR3: TGTGCCATCAGTGGGTCAGGGGGAATCTACGAGCAGTACTTC. The rearrangement links TRBV10-3 to TRBJ2-7, with 7 bases lining up with TRBD1. V lost 4 bases and J lost 3; bases outside the gene matches: 6. CDR1 ENHRY and CDR2 SYGVKD come from the germline V gene. The CDR3 has 14 amino acids.

This rearrangement joins TRBV10-3 to TRBJ1-5, with D uncertain. Germline V gene lookup returns CDR1 ENHRY and CDR2 SYGVKD. The CDR3 is made up of 14 amino acids. V lost 5 bases to trimming and J lost 3 bases, with 11 bases between them. In nucleotides, the CDR3 is TGTGCCATCAGTTCCTGGGAACCCAATCAGCCCCAGCATTTT. Residues: CAISSWEPNQPQHF.

V and J are TRBV7-2 and TRBJ1-3; TRBD1 agrees at 8 bases. V was pared by 5 bases and J by 5 bases, with 17 bases of the junction left unmatched. There are 18 residues in the CDR3. Germline CDR1 reads SGHTA; CDR2 reads FQGNSA. CDR3 region: CASSRLSRSDRGRNTIYF. In DNA, the CDR3 is TGTGCCAGCAGCCGCCTTTCCCGCTCAGACAGGGGTCGAAACACCATATATTTT.

The V gene is TRBV29-1, the J gene TRBJ2-5, with 7 bases lining up with TRBD1. From germline, CDR1 is SQVTM and CDR2 ANQGSEA. The ends lost 6 bases at V and 11 bases at J; junction bases unmatched: 12. The CDR3 runs 12 residues. CDR3 in amino acids: CSVQQGSLNQYF. The DNA of the CDR3 is TGCAGCGTCCAACAGGGGTCGCTGAATCAGTACTTC.

In this sample, this clonotype turned up once. A read error may be the cause here, since a much bigger clone is one base away. The final CDR3 position lacks the conserved phenylalanine or tryptophan, pointing to a likely read error. CDR3 sequence (DNA): TGCAGTGCGTCGGACAGGGGGAATGAAAAACTGTTTTCT. It specifies CSASDRGNEKLFS. V usage is TRBV20-1 and J usage is TRBJ1-4; the match to TRBD1 covers 10 bases. Germline V gene lookup returns CDR1 DFQATT and CDR2 SNEGSKA (reference sequence). The trim removed 6 bases at V and 5 bases at J, leaving 3 bases unmatched. This CDR3 has 13 residues.

This clonotype was recorded a few times. This chain links TRBV20-1 with TRBJ1-5; unclear D gene. The CDR3 loop spans 14 amino acids. The germline gives CDR1 DFQATT, CDR2 SNEGSKA (reference sequence). The V end lost 6 bases, the J end lost 3 bases, and 15 bases lay between the germline ends. The CDR3 loop is CSASGPGPNQPQHF. For the CDR3, the DNA is TGCAGTGCATCCGGGCCCGGGCCCAATCAGCCCCAGCATTTT.

The chain joins TRBV10-3 to TRBJ2-7; D is perhaps TRBD2 (5 bases). CDR3 length equals 13 residues. CDR1 and CDR2 from the germline V gene are ENHRY and SYGVKD. CDR3 DNA: TGTGTCTGGAGTCCCCGGGGTACCTACGAGCAGTACTTC. Translating gives CVWSPRGTYEQYF.

A word on this clonotype: A much larger clone is a single base away; this may be a read error. This chain joins TRBV2 and TRBJ1-2, with D hard to call. There are 14 residues in the CDR3. Germline V gene lookup returns CDR1 SNHLY and CDR2 FYNNEI. The DNA of the CDR3 is TGTGCCAACAGTGATCCGTTTTCGGAGGATGGCTACACCTTC. As protein: CANSDPFSEDGYTF.

As concerns this clonotype: A single base separates this from a much larger clone, so it may be a read error. The rearrangement links TRBV29-1 to TRBJ2-7, with 10 bases matching TRBD2. J lost 9 bases, V lost 4 bases, and 21 bases had no gene match. The germline gives CDR1 SQVTM, CDR2 ANQGSEA. The CDR3 length is 17 residues. The CDR3: CSVGNDKGGLAGVVQYF. As DNA, the CDR3 is TGCAGCGTTGGGAATGACAAGGGGGGGCTAGCGGGGGTTGTGCAGTACTTC.

This clonotype has just a few counts. The chain has TRBV25-1 and TRBJ1-4; tentative D call: TRBD1 (6 bases). There are 14 residues in the CDR3. Trimming took 5 bases from V and 3 from J, leaving 10 bases between them. Germline values: CDR1 MGHDK, CDR2 SYGVNS. CDR3 loop: CASSQTGPNEKLFF. The CDR3 DNA follows: TGTGCCAGCAGTCAGACAGGCCCTAATGAAAAACTGTTTTTT.

This clonotype was counted many times. This chain joins TRBV5-1 and TRBJ2-5; D call uncertain. Germline assignment: CDR1 SGHRS and CDR2 YFSETQ. The germline V and J ends were trimmed by 0 bases and 2 bases, with 8 bases remaining between them. The CDR3 totals 14 residues. The CDR3 region is CASSLVDGQETQYF. Written as DNA, the CDR3 is TGCGCCAGCAGCTTGGTGGACGGGCAAGAGACCCAGTACTTC.

The chain has TRBV25-1 and TRBJ1-2; D may be TRBD1 (5 bases). Germline values: CDR1 MGHDK, CDR2 SYGVNS. CDR3 length: 13 residues. V gave up 6 bases and J gave up 3 bases, with 11 bases separating them. The CDR3 spells CASSSDTYYGYTF. CDR3 DNA sequence: TGTGCCAGCAGCTCGGACACATACTATGGCTACACCTTC.

The sample holds many counts of this clonotype. This sequence joins TRBV10-3 and TRBJ1-6; perhaps TRBD1 as D (5 bases). The V end was cut by 6 bases, the J end by 5 bases, with 11 bases between. The CDR3 runs 14 residues. Germline assignment: CDR1 ENHRY and CDR2 SYGVKD. CDR3 amino acids: CAIRPGRNNSPLHF. The CDR3, as DNA: TGTGCCATCAGGCCGGGACGAAATAATTCACCCCTCCACTTT.

With respect to this clonotype: At one end, the junction sequence differs from germline, possibly due to a read error. The chain uses TRBV10-3 and TRBJ2-3; no clear D gene. The CDR3 consists of 14 residues. Germline V lookup: CDR1 ENHRY, CDR2 SYGVKD. CDR3 nucleotide sequence: TGTGCCAGCAGTGAAGAAGCTAGCACAGATACGCAGTATTTT. This codes for CASSEEASTDTQYF.

The rearrangement joins TRBV7-9 to TRBJ2-2, with D maybe TRBD1 (6 bases). The CDR3 contains 14 residues. In germline, CDR1 is SEHNR, CDR2 FQNEAQ (reference sequence). V gave up 9 bases and J gave up 6 bases, with 17 bases separating them. CDR3 nucleotide sequence: TGTGCCAGTAGTGGTGGACAGTATGCCGGGGAGCTGTTTTTT. This gives the protein CASSGGQYAGELFF.

J is TRBJ1-3 and V is TRBV9; D gene unclear. The germline gives CDR1 SGDLS, CDR2 YYNGEE. The CDR3 is 14 amino acids. V gave up 1 base and J gave up 2 bases, with 7 bases separating them. The CDR3 loop reads CASSVMDTGNTIYF. The CDR3 DNA sequence: TGTGCCAGCAGCGTAATGGATACTGGAAACACCATATATTTT. The whole variable domain, filled in from reference TRBV9 and TRBJ1-3, reads DSGVTQTPKHLITATGQRVTLRCSPRSGDLSVYWYQQSLDQGLQFLIQYYNGEERAKGNILERFSAQQFPDLHSELNLSSLELGDSALYFCASSVMDTGNTIYFGEGSWLTVV.

V and J are TRBV5-6 and TRBJ1-2, with D possibly matching TRBD1 (6 bases). V was pared by 4 bases and J by 6 bases, with 13 bases between. Germline lookup yields CDR1 SGHDT and CDR2 YYEEEE. The CDR3 runs 13 residues. CDR3 DNA: TGTGCCAGCAGCCCCACAGGGCTCCATGGCTACACCTTC. It is translated as CASSPTGLHGYTF.

The chain's CDR3 is CASRWDRVNSPLHF. CDR3 nucleotide sequence: TGTGCCAGCAGATGGGACAGGGTCAATTCACCCCTCCACTTT. V usage is TRBV7-2 and J usage is TRBJ1-6, with 9 nucleotides matching TRBD1. The germline V gene encodes CDR1 SGHTA and CDR2 FQGNSA. V dropped 6 bases and J dropped 7; count of bases not matched to a gene: 4. CDR3 size: 14 residues.